Described below is a single T cell receptor beta chain sequence and its context. This receptor's antigen is unknown. No much larger clone is present one base from it, and per-base qualities are unavailable. The cohort comprised under 700 healthy bone marrow donors. At the time of sampling, every cohort member was nominally healthy, though immune exposures that went unrecorded were likely present. The donor was CMV seronegative and was included in the group of several hundred seronegative cohort members. A peripheral blood sample was collected from each donor, and TCR beta sequencing was performed on peripheral blood mononuclear cells. Genomic DNA was extracted from the blood cell samples with the Qiagen DNeasy Blood Extraction Kit. This record comes from a study of cytomegalovirus exposure and HLA in healthy donors (dated by TCRdb to 2016 to 2017). General notes on the study: An earlier analysis of more than 550 of the donors reported 250 to 350 Gb of sequence data and about 120 million unique TCR beta sequences obtained from about 179 million T cells. The study aimed to test whether signatures of past pathogen exposure could be identified by cataloging public T cell receptors. Every discovery cohort repertoire had been produced on one sequencing platform. To study patterns of TCR occurrence, a later analysis re-analyzed previously published TCR beta repertoires from hundreds of donors and added high-resolution HLA genotyping. Among about 360 genotyped donors of the cohort, an average of 235,054 unique TCR beta nucleotide sequences were sequenced per donor, around a sixth of them non-productive. HLA typing included class I and class II loci at four-digit resolution. The T cell repertoires of 666 subjects were profiled by immunosequencing and related to cytomegalovirus serostatus. Of the 350 to 400 genotyped donors, about 80% fell in the genetic ancestry cluster associated with self-reported Caucasian donors. An earlier analysis of 587 of the donors applied high-throughput TCR beta sequencing to assess whether each TCR beta V gene segment acted as functional or pseudogenic. In a later genetic analysis, genome-wide SNP genotypes for about 65% of the roughly 670 donors were used, and that subset was treated as a discovery cohort. To predict cytomegalovirus infection status, the study combined high-throughput TCR immunosequencing, statistical association of individual TCRs with disease status, and machine learning. Approximately 330 gigabases of sequencing data and 91 million or so unique TCR sequences made up an early release that covered approximately 700 HLA-typed donors. The number of donors typed differed by locus, with roughly 620-630 for A, B, C, DRB1 and DQB1, more than 500 for DQA1, approximately 580 for DPA1, and around 430 for DPB1. Donor age, sex, ethnicity and CMV serostatus were compiled alongside the repertoire data. The later analysis used no new phenotypic data to find candidate immune exposures, relying instead on TCR beta sequences and their occurrence across donors. In addition to the first cohort of around 670 subjects, a separate validation cohort of 100 to 150 different subjects was used. Several DR-DQ haplotypes were handled as single units for association and clustering, since linkage in the cohort was strong. What the study reported, not specific to this receptor: Most CMV-associated TCR beta chains appeared to be HLA-restricted in a later analysis, and the HLA associations seemed to be driven largely by CMV exposure. According to a later analysis, TCR association rates differed among HLA loci, with DRB1 alleles showing the most associated TCRs and HLA-C alleles showing the fewest. Presence/absence analyses assumed roughly uniform sequencing depth across donors, an assumption that may not hold. Linkage disequilibrium might explain the correlated functional status among segregating V segments, but an unknown experimental factor could not be excluded. The earlier analysis of around 600 of the donors excluded 15 to 20 rarely observed V segments, including chromosome 9 orphons, because counts were too low. Most TCR sequences were observed very rarely across donors, whereas some public TCRs were present in many individuals. In both the original and validation cohorts, the classifier was reported to diagnose cytomegalovirus status with high specificity and sensitivity. Compared with the roughly 720-donor mean, donors in an Asian-associated ancestry cluster had fewer N-insertions in productive TCRs, according to a later genetic analysis. Assigning TCR associations to individual alleles was difficult when HLA alleles, especially DR and DQ, strongly co-occurred. It was suggested by the authors that the approach could potentially be generalized to other disease states and immunological phenotypes. A further reported finding was that TCR beta sequences accurately predicted the HLA-A and HLA-B alleles for most subjects in the first cohort. The study gave a list of about 160 TCR beta chains associated with cytomegalovirus. In this cohort, only TCR beta chains were sequenced, and detectable features were limited by the absence of alpha or paired-chain data. Specific HLA alleles were associated with about 17,000 TCR beta sequences at a false discovery rate of 0.05 in a later analysis. The sequencing pipeline was judged likely to have produced a cluster of highly shared sequence variants as a technical artifact. A few of the identified cytomegalovirus-associated TCR beta chains were confirmed in vitro to be specific for cytomegalovirus antigens. In a later analysis, HLA-associated TCR beta chains were found to be more clonally expanded and to have lower generation probabilities than equally common non-associated chains. For the cohort, immune exposure information was limited to CMV serostatus. Because HLA typing was missing for some donors at each locus, association tests included only the typed subset. An association between a missense DCLRE1C variant and V-gene and J-gene trimming of TCR beta chains was found in a later genetic analysis and replicated in an independent cohort. Broadly in line with IMGT annotations, most TCR beta V segments showed up in productive rearrangements about 90% or about 30% of the time in an earlier analysis of about 500 of the donors. A later analysis reported that several top co-occurrence clusters appeared linked to parvovirus B19, influenza, CMV and Epstein-Barr virus.

The library was prepared using the immunoSEQ multiplex PCR assay. A mixture of 60 forward primers for TCR Vbeta segments and 13 reverse primers for TCR Jbeta segments was used in the multiplex PCR. The CDR3 region of rearranged TCR beta genes was amplified from genomic DNA with a multiplex PCR assay. Amplified TCR beta libraries were sequenced as 87-base-pair reads on the Illumina HiSeq System. The study's own analysis went as follows. A later analysis counted around 72 million unique TCR beta chains across the 550 to 800 repertoires, and approximately 11 million of these chains were shared by at least two donors. Raw reads were error-corrected and collapsed into unique sequences with a nearest-neighbor algorithm that merged closely related sequences to remove PCR and sequencing errors. To assign V, D and J gene segments, CDR3 sequences were aligned to IMGT reference sequences. Each retained sequence needed at least a six-nucleotide match to both a V gene segment and a J gene segment. A rearrangement counted as productive if the CDR3 had no stop codons and remained in frame with V and J, and every other rearrangement counted as non-productive. Following IMGT convention, CDR3 was defined as the stretch from the second conserved V-encoded cysteine to the conserved J-encoded phenylalanine. The earlier analysis of some 580 of the donors excluded any sequence lacking an unambiguous match to a single V gene segment. In an earlier analysis of roughly 600 of the donors, a V segment was called functional when productive rearrangements were above 56.7%, and segregating when the standard deviation between donors exceeded 5%. A statistical classification framework was developed to diagnose cytomegalovirus status using the catalog of TCR beta chain sequences. V and J gene assignment, in a later analysis, came from comparing TCR nucleotide sequences with IMGT/GENE-DB human TR gene sequences. A later analysis assigned CDR3 sequences and most-parsimonious VDJ recombination scenarios with the TCRdist pipeline. In a later analysis, each TCR beta chain was defined by its CDR3 amino acid sequence together with its V-gene family, and reads without a unique V-gene family were excluded. As a way to deal with suspected cross-contamination and a sequencing artifact, a later analysis dropped hundreds of nucleotide sequences that were highly shared and had low generation probability. In a later analysis, a clonal expansion index was calculated for each public chain from normalized within-repertoire ranks of inferred template counts. Generation probabilities in a later analysis came from a VDJ recombination model fitted to out-of-frame rearrangements, and those results were checked against IGoR. In a later analysis, TCR-TCR, TCR-HLA and TCR-CMV co-occurrence was scored with hypergeometric tests, and a repertoire-size bias correction was applied to TCR pairs. To estimate false discovery rates, a later analysis permuted the HLA or CMV assignments 20 times. In a later analysis, co-occurring TCRs were grouped with DBSCAN, and TCRdist sequence similarity was added when clustering was performed within HLA-allele-positive subsets. For co-occurrence clustering, repertoires with fewer than 30,000 or more than 120,000 public chains were excluded, along with about five repertoires with anomalous nucleotide sharing. What TCRdb holds here is the immuneACCESS table cut down to in-frame rearrangements. Part of the clones is not present; checked against another copy, under half of the missing clones reflect an unresolved V gene, and the others are unexplained. The V and J calls and the clone size are those of that table, but D and trimming were determined from the DNA. The sample has around 40,000 clones on record, 68% of them singletons. Of the sample, 3.5% to 4% falls within the top ten clones.

The source is a man aged 35-49 years in good health and CMV-seronegative. Sequencing used PBMCs.

The CDR3 region reads CASSSGQTTDTQYF. Here is the DNA: TGTGCCAGCAGCTCGGGACAGACCACAGATACGCAGTATTTT. Recombination linked TRBV11-3 to TRBJ2-3; 7 of the junction bases match TRBD1. Trimmed from V: 4 bases; trimmed from J: 2 bases; junction bases lacking a gene match: 3. From a lookup of the germline V gene, CDR1 and CDR2 are SGHNT and YENEEA. Its CDR3 holds 14 amino acids, cysteine through phenylalanine. Here the CDR3 DNA is all that survives: 42 bases in frame from base 1.